The 5 T cell receptor beta chains in this list originate from one sample, sequenced in a study of blood T cells in healthy people across ages. Using a J-beta primer mix together with a sample-barcoded 5' primer, a second PCR was run for about 7 to 12 cycles. MiXCR was run by TCRdb on the 5' RACE reads, yielding one entry per CDR3 protein. Among 1.5 million to 2 million distinct CDR3 sequences listed, around half were seen once. Sequencing used blood. The receptors were gathered from a woman aged 40 to 50 in good health.

The chain is built from TRBV4-3 and TRBJ2-1; 8 nucleotides line up with TRBD1. The CDR3 runs to 17 residues. V trimming: 1 base; J trimming: 3 bases; junction bases outside the gene matches: 8. Germline loops: CDR1 LGHNA, CDR2 YSLEER. The CDR3 region has the DNA TGCGCCAGCAGCCAAGGACTGCCGGACAGGGTCTACAATGAGCAGTTCTTC. Translated: CASSQGLPDRVYNEQFF.

V and J are TRBV7-3 and TRBJ1-6; D not certain. CDR1 is SGHTA and CDR2 is FQGTGA in the germline V gene. This CDR3 region has 13 residues. The V and J ends lost 5 bases and 12 bases respectively, with 14 bases between them. CDR3 nucleotides: TGTGCCAGCAGCCCCCGGAACGGTAAACCCCTCCACTTT. Encoded protein: CASSPRNGKPLHF.

The genes are TRBV6-5 and TRBJ1-2; possibly TRBD1 for D (5 bases). Germline V lookup: CDR1 MNHEY, CDR2 SVGAGI. This CDR3 region has 15 residues. Trimming removed 7 bases at V and 0 bases at J, with 15 bases between. CDR3 region: CASKSEGNANYGYTF. Here the CDR3 DNA reads TGTGCCAGCAAGTCTGAGGGGAACGCTAACTATGGCTACACCTTC.

The chain joins TRBV4-1 to TRBJ1-6, with D unresolved. Trimming cost V 0 bases and J 7 bases, with 10 bases left between them. Germline CDR1 MGHRA, CDR2 YSYEKL. CDR3 length: 15 amino acids. The CDR3 region has the DNA TGCGCCAGCAGCCAAGATTATCCCCTAAATTCACCCCTCCACTTT. Amino acid sequence: CASSQDYPLNSPLHF.

The chain uses TRBV5-1 and TRBJ1-4, with D perhaps TRBD1 (5 bases). The CDR3 has 14 residues. Between the trimmed V and J ends, which lost 0 bases and 7 bases, there was a span of 10 bases. Per the germline V gene, CDR1 is SGHRS and CDR2 is YFSETQ. The CDR3: CASSLVGVTEKLFF. The CDR3 DNA reads as TGCGCCAGCAGCTTGGTAGGGGTCACTGAAAAACTGTTTTTT.